Listed below are T cell receptor beta chains from one sample, sequenced in a study of shared clonotypes between healthy human individuals. Only in-frame clones appear in the TCRdb table, and some are missing; sequencing was by immunoSEQ multiplex PCR. Of about 2.2 million clones listed, roughly 95% are singletons. Sequencing was performed on naive CD8+ T cells from PBMCs. These receptors all come from a man aged 18-30 years in good health. Some clones in this sample may be carry-over from other donors' samples. The CDR3 runs from the conserved cysteine through the conserved F or W. The D gene is left open where the match is weak. A clone size is listed for some rows: how often the clone was seen (once, few, many), or a class if it is expanded.

v_call	j_call	d_call	clone_size	cdr3_aa	cdr3_nt
TRBV6-5	TRBJ1-2	.	.	CASSYGQGNGYTF	TGTGCCAGCAGTTACGGCCAGGGCAATGGCTACACCTTC
TRBV10-3	TRBJ1-2	.	.	CAISDGPHDVDGYTF	TGTGCCATCAGTGACGGGCCCCACGATGTCGATGGCTACACCTTC
TRBV27	TRBJ2-2	TRBD2	.	CASSLLAGVRTGELFF	TGTGCCAGCAGTCTACTAGCGGGAGTGCGAACCGGGGAGCTGTTTTTT
TRBV27	TRBJ1-1	.	.	CASSLVSNTEAFF	TGTGCCAGCAGTTTAGTATCGAACACTGAAGCTTTCTTT
TRBV28	TRBJ2-2	TRBD2	.	CASVKTLADTGELFF	TGTGCCAGCGTTAAGACACTAGCGGACACCGGGGAGCTGTTTTTT
TRBV7-9	TRBJ2-1	.	.	CASSVNNEQFF	TGTGCCAGCAGCGTTAACAATGAGCAGTTCTTC
TRBV10-3	TRBJ2-5	.	once	CATPGWETQYF	TGTGCCACGCCGGGTTGGGAGACCCAGTACTTC
TRBV9	TRBJ2-1	.	.	CASREPGRRNDEQFF	TGTGCCAGCAGGGAGCCGGGTCGAAGGAACGATGAGCAGTTCTTC
TRBV27	TRBJ2-1	TRBD2	.	CASSLLPGLAWDEQFF	TGTGCCAGCAGTTTATTACCGGGACTAGCGTGGGATGAGCAGTTCTTC
TRBV11-3	TRBJ2-3	TRBD2	.	CASSSSSGSLNTQYF	TGTGCCAGCAGCTCGTCTAGCGGGAGCCTAAATACGCAGTATTTT
TRBV27	TRBJ2-7	.	.	CASSLSRKGTEQYF	TGTGCCAGCAGTTTATCGAGAAAGGGGACGGAGCAGTACTTC
TRBV5-4	TRBJ1-5	.	.	CASSFMGGDQPQHF	TGTGCCAGCAGCTTCATGGGGGGAGATCAGCCCCAGCATTTT
TRBV19	TRBJ2-7	TRBD1	.	CASSIADRGWTYEQYF	TGTGCCAGTAGTATAGCGGACAGGGGTTGGACCTACGAGCAGTACTTC
TRBV28	TRBJ2-7	TRBD1	.	CASRLDRGSSVRHEQYF	TGTGCCAGCAGACTCGACAGGGGGTCCTCGGTCCGCCACGAGCAGTACTTC
TRBV5-6	TRBJ2-1	.	.	CASSLPGHYNEQFF	TGTGCCAGCAGCTTGCCTGGACACTACAATGAGCAGTTCTTC
TRBV28	TRBJ1-2	TRBD1	once	CASSFRTGYGYTF	TGTGCCAGCAGTTTCAGGACAGGCTATGGCTACACCTTC
TRBV6-1	TRBJ2-7	.	.	CASSAPGLYEQYF	TGTGCCAGCAGTGCTCCGGGACTCTACGAGCAGTACTTC
TRBV7-9	TRBJ2-7	.	.	CASSYTGGAEQYF	TGTGCCAGCAGCTACACTGGGGGGGCCGAGCAGTACTTC
TRBV6-4	TRBJ2-3	.	.	CASSDSSRNTDTQYF	TGTGCCAGCAGTGACTCGAGCCGAAACACAGATACGCAGTATTTT
TRBV14	TRBJ1-1	TRBD1	.	CASSPDRGYTEAFF	TGTGCCAGCAGCCCAGACAGGGGGTACACTGAAGCTTTCTTT